This T cell receptor (beta chain) was sequenced for a study of blood T cell repertoires in COVID-19. Study as a whole: COVID-19 samples, acute and convalescent, were from the United States, Italy and Spain. T cells, B-cell-depleted T cells, or PBMCs supplied cDNA or gDNA.

This clone was seen a single time. The ends were cut back, 6 bases at V and 1 base at J, with 9 bases in the middle. Germline CDR1 is SQVTM and CDR2 is ANQGSEA. The CDR3 contains 12 residues. Repertoires were generated with immunoSEQ multiplex PCR, while TCRdb's copy carries only in-frame clones and drops some. The top ten hold roughly 4.8% of the sample, which has under 350,000 clones, around 89% seen once. The chain combines TRBV29-1 with TRBJ1-2; D unresolved. Sequencing was done on a sample of peripheral blood. The TCR originated in a man between 40 and 49 years old with acute or convalescent COVID-19. This CDR3 reads CSVEDVNYGYTF. The CDR3 bases are TGCAGCGTGGAGGACGTTAACTATGGCTACACCTTC.